This TCR beta chain was sequenced in a study of OX40 agonist ivuxolimab in advanced cancers. Across the whole study: Ivuxolimab was delivered to patients intravenously every 2 weeks at doses spanning 0.01 to 10 mg/kg.

Trimming cost V 3 bases and J 8 bases; bases outside gene matches: 8. CDR3 length: 16 amino acids. Germline CDR1 and CDR2: MGHRA and YSYEKL. Data came from immunoSEQ multiplex PCR; TCRdb stores just in-frame clones and leaves some out. The sample carries 25,000 to 35,000 clones, roughly 82% recorded once. Material: CD4+ or CD8+ T cells sorted from blood, obtained in a trial of the OX40 agonist ivuxolimab. This receptor was obtained from an adult with an advanced solid tumor such as melanoma, head and neck, liver or kidney cancer. This chain uses TRBV4-1 with TRBJ2-1, with 12 bases fitting TRBD2. The CDR3 reads CASSHDTSGRFDEQFF. Here the CDR3 DNA reads TGCGCCAGCAGCCACGATACTAGCGGGAGGTTCGATGAGCAGTTCTTC.